This T cell receptor (beta chain) was identified during a study of blood T cells in healthy people across ages (dated by TCRdb to the mid-2010s). Some background on the complete study: Template switching captured roughly one uniquely barcoded TCR beta cDNA molecule per two T cells in model experiments. Age-related changes in TCR beta repertoire diversity were measured in the study by deep sequencing normalized with unique cDNA molecular identifiers. Four age groups were formed from the donors: young (average about 15 years), middle-aged (approximately 39), aged (roughly 58) and long-lived (roughly 88). To avoid experimental bias, donors of different ages were spread randomly across the sequencing lanes. For two donors (one aged 18 to 29 and one aged 80 or older), the study analyzed two additional independent replicas of 1 million unique cDNA reads from the same blood draw. Results the study describes overall, beyond this receptor: Observed TCR beta diversity per million T cells fell roughly linearly with age, and a significant reduction was already apparent by age roughly 40. Compared with the aged group, the long-lived group had more naive CD4+ T cells, fewer expanded clones and increased TCR diversity, a pattern suggesting age selection. Conclusive comparison of naive and antigen-experienced compartments was prevented by the profiling of bulk unsorted PBMCs. Estimates of total diversity based on one million sequenced T cells were regarded as lower bounds and as underestimates. Observed TCR beta diversity correlated strongly with the percentage of naive T cells measured by flow cytometry. Donor CMV infection status was unknown, potentially confounding age-related changes in expanded clonotypes.

In its sample, this clonotype was seen many times. The antigen this receptor binds is unknown. There are no base qualities to consult, and no much larger clone falls within one base. The donors were 40 or so Caucasian individuals from Russia, aged roughly 6 to 100 years, who were systemically healthy. Roughly 11 milliliters of peripheral blood were drawn from each donor into EDTA-treated Vacutainer tubes. Ficoll-Paque density-gradient centrifugation was used to isolate PBMCs, with at least 7 million per sample. Trizol reagent was used to extract total RNA from PBMCs, with at least 6 micrograms per sample. For every donor, an aliquot of PBMCs went through flow cytometry to measure the percentages of naive CD45RAhigh/CD27high T cells. Including cysteine and phenylalanine, the CDR3 has 13 amino acids. Just the 39-base CDR3 DNA is kept, in frame starting at base 1. V loses 6 bases, J loses 5 bases, and the germline ends lie 15 bases apart. From the germline V gene, CDR1 is SQVTM and CDR2 is ANQGSEA.

Library prep was done by 5' RACE. The sample was run on an Illumina HiSeq 2500. The second PCR ran for about 6 to 12 cycles and used a J-beta primer mix along with a sample-barcoded 5' primer. A unique molecular identifier was introduced onto each TCR beta cDNA molecule by a template-switch 5' adaptor carrying 12 random nucleotides. Each sample yielded at least 3 million CDR3-containing paired-end reads. First-strand cDNA was synthesized from all RNA with the Mint cDNA synthesis kit, primed by a TRBC-specific oligonucleotide. All cDNA was treated with uracil-DNA glycosylase and then went through a first 18-cycle PCR with the universal primers M1SS and BC2_uni_R. The study's own analysis went as follows. For normalization, 1 million high-quality reads were randomly selected from each sample, with every read carrying a distinct molecular identifier. Instead of being binned into consensus sequences, reads that shared molecular identifiers were thrown out. MiTCR, run with a Q25 quality threshold and the strictest error-elimination algorithm, handled CDR3 identification, clonotype clustering and error correction. A nonparametric unseen species model using Euler transformation provided a lower-bound estimate of total TCR beta diversity. TCRdb's own reprocessing of the public reads used fastp at Q25 and MiXCR and kept productive beta chains. Rows are combined by CDR3 protein, so each entry shows the most common genes and DNA. The V and J calls come from TCRdb's annotation, not from the publication. The sample table records more than 700,000 distinct CDR3 sequences; 46% of these occur just once. Of the sample, about a sixth is held by the ten largest clones.

The sequence joins TRBV29-1 to TRBJ2-3; the D gene is possibly TRBD1, with 5 bases matching. This receptor was taken from an elderly man in good health. Sequencing input: blood. The CDR3 protein sequence reads: CSVLPRVGDTQYF. The nucleotides read TGCAGCGTCCTACCCAGGGTTGGAGATACGCAGTATTTT.